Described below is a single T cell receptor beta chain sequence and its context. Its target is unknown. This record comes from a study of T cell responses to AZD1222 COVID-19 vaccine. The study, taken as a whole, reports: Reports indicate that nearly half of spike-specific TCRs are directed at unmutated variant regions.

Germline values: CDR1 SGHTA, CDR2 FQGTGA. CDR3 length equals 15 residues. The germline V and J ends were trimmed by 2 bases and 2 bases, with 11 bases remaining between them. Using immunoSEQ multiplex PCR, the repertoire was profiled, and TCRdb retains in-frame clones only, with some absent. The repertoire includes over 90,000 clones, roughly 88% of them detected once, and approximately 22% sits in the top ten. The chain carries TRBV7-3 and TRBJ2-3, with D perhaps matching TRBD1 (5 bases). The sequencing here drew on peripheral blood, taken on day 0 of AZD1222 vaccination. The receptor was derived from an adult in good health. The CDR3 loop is CASSLQGQHTDTQYF. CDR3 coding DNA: TGTGCCAGCAGCTTACAGGGTCAGCACACAGATACGCAGTATTTT.